The T cell receptor beta chain described here comes from a study of blood T cells in healthy people across ages. A second PCR of 7 to 11 cycles used a sample-barcoded 5' primer and a J-beta primer mix. TCRdb independently ran MiXCR on the 5' RACE reads; one entry per CDR3 protein. The sample holds 550,000 to 750,000 distinct CDR3 sequences, roughly 21% seen once. This clonotype has a handful of counts. This CDR3 is 14 amino acids long. V lost 6 bases to trimming and J lost 1 base, with 12 bases between them. In germline, CDR1 is SEHNR, CDR2 FQNEAQ (reference sequence). Material for sequencing was blood. This chain connects TRBV7-9 to TRBJ1-2, with D perhaps matching TRBD1 (6 bases). The source is a man between 70 and 80 years old in good health. The CDR3 DNA reads as TGTGCCAGCAGTCTCGGACAGAGTAACTATGGCTACACCTTC. Protein sequence: CASSLGQSNYGYTF.